This T cell receptor (beta chain) was recovered during a study of T cells after yellow fever vaccination. General observations from the study: Though weaker, the secondary response peaked faster, on day 5 versus 15.

V lost 2 bases, J lost 7 bases, and 6 bases stayed unmatched. This CDR3 spans 14 amino acids. Germline-derived CDR1 and CDR2 are DFQATT and SNEGSKA (reference sequence). This clonotype was observed many times. Its antigen remains unknown. TCRdb reprocessed the 5' RACE reads with MiXCR, giving one entry per CDR3 protein. The profile shows fewer than 150,000 distinct CDR3 sequences, 5.5% to 8% of them singletons. Source: CD4+ T cells sorted from PBMCs, taken more than 35 days after the first yellow fever vaccination. The TCR comes from a man aged 18-30 years who received the YFV17D yellow fever vaccine. The rearrangement links TRBV20-1 to TRBJ2-3; 10 nucleotides line up with TRBD1. Written as DNA, the CDR3 is TGCAGTGCTAGACCGGGACAGGGGCACCATACGCAGTATTTT. It specifies CSARPGQGHHTQYF.